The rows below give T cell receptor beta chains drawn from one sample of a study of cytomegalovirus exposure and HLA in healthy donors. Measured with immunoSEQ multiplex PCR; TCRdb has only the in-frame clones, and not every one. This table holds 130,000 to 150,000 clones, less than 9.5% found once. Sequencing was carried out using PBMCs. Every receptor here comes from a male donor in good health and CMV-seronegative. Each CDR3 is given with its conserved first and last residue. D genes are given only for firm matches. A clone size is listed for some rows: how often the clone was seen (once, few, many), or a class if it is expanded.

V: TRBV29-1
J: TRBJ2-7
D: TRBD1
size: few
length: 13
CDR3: CSVEDQGAHEQYF
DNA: TGCAGCGTTGAAGATCAGGGGGCCCACGAGCAGTACTTC

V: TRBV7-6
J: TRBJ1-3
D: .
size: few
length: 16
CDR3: CASSYAQGLQANTIYF
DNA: TGTGCCAGCAGCTACGCCCAGGGGTTGCAAGCAAACACCATATATTTT

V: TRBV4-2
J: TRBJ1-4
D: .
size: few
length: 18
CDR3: CASSQDRRLDTTNEKLFF
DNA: TGTGCCAGCAGCCAAGATCGGAGACTGGATACAACTAATGAAAAACTGTTTTTT

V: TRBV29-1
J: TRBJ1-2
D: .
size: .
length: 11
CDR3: CSVGQVDGYTF
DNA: TGCAGCGTTGGACAGGTGGATGGCTACACCTTC

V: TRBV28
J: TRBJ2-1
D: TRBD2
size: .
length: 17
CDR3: CASNSFGEGPRVHEQFF
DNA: TGTGCCAGCAATTCCTTTGGGGAGGGGCCCCGGGTCCATGAGCAGTTCTTC

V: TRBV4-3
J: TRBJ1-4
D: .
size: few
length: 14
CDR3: CASSQDSREEKLFF
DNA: TGCGCCAGCAGCCAAGATTCCCGGGAGGAAAAACTGTTTTTT

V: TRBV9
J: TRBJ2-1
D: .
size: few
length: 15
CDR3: CASSVGQGGGNEQFF
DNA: TGTGCCAGCAGCGTCGGACAGGGAGGGGGTAATGAGCAGTTCTTC

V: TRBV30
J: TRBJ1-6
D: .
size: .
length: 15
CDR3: CAWSVRGQGLPPLHF
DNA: TGTGCCTGGAGTGTTCGTGGGCAGGGGTTACCACCCCTCCACTTT

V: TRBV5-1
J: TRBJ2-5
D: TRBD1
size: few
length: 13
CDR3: CASSLTGDETQYF
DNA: TGCGCCAGCAGCTTGACAGGGGACGAGACCCAGTACTTC

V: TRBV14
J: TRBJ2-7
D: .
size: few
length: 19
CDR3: CASSQDHVQWPEVPYEQYF
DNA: TGTGCCAGCAGCCAAGATCACGTACAGTGGCCCGAAGTTCCTTACGAGCAGTACTTC

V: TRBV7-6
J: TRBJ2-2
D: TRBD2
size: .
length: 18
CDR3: CASSNPSIAGGSTGELFF
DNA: TGTGCCAGCAGCAACCCCTCGATAGCGGGAGGGAGTACCGGGGAGCTGTTTTTT